These T cell receptor beta chains were read from a single sample in a study of cytomegalovirus exposure and HLA in healthy donors. Sequencing was performed with immunoSEQ multiplex PCR; in TCRdb, only in-frame clones are kept and a portion is missing. In the table there are under 130,000 clones, around 75% of which are singletons. The specimen sequenced was PBMCs. These TCRs come from a man younger than 45 in good health and CMV-seronegative. The CDR3 runs from the conserved cysteine through the conserved F or W. The D gene is left open where the match is weak. The listing skips clone size in some rows; elsewhere it reads once, few, many or a size class.

J	V	size	D	CDR3	DNA
TRBJ2-3	TRBV6-5	NA	TRBD1	CASRAGTDTDTQYF	TGTGCCAGCAGGGCCGGGACAGACACAGATACGCAGTATTTT
TRBJ1-2	TRBV9	NA	NA	CASSVRWQGYGYTF	TGTGCCAGCAGCGTTAGGTGGCAGGGCTATGGCTACACCTTC
TRBJ1-6	TRBV28	NA	NA	CASSGQLNSPLHF	TGTGCCAGCAGTGGACAGCTTAATTCACCCCTCCACTTT
TRBJ2-7	TRBV9	NA	TRBD1	CASSRGTGDYEQYF	TGTGCCAGCAGCAGAGGGACAGGGGACTACGAGCAGTACTTC
TRBJ1-1	TRBV5-1	NA	TRBD1	CASSFSRDRGTEAFF	TGCGCCAGCAGCTTTAGCCGGGACAGGGGCACTGAAGCTTTCTTT
TRBJ2-2	TRBV7-9	NA	NA	CASRMAGPGRTGELFF	TGTGCCAGCAGGATGGCGGGACCCGGCAGGACCGGGGAGCTGTTTTTT
TRBJ2-1	TRBV6-5	NA	NA	CASSVRGDSYNEQFF	TGTGCCAGCAGTGTACGGGGTGACTCCTACAATGAGCAGTTCTTC
TRBJ2-7	TRBV25-1	once	TRBD1	CASSDGGQGAYEQYF	TGTGCCAGCAGTGACGGGGGACAGGGGGCCTACGAGCAGTACTTC
TRBJ1-1	TRBV19	once	NA	CASSINGVNTEAFF	TGTGCCAGTAGTATAAACGGGGTAAACACTGAAGCTTTCTTT
TRBJ1-1	TRBV7-2	NA	NA	CASSFGQTNTEAFF	TGTGCCAGCAGCTTTGGGCAGACGAACACTGAAGCTTTCTTT
TRBJ1-1	TRBV7-9	NA	TRBD1	CASSLRRDRGRRTEAFF	TGTGCCAGCAGCTTGCGCCGGGACAGGGGGCGCCGTACTGAAGCTTTCTTT
TRBJ2-5	TRBV6-4	NA	TRBD1	CASPQGQGQETQYF	TGTGCCAGCCCACAAGGACAGGGCCAAGAGACCCAGTACTTC
TRBJ2-4	TRBV6-1	NA	NA	CASSELFEAGLNIQYF	TGTGCCAGCAGTGAACTTTTTGAAGCAGGATTAAACATTCAGTACTTC